The clone carrying this T cell receptor (beta chain) was counted ten times or more. Trimming stripped 5 bases from V and 9 bases from J, with 10 bases between. The CDR3 has 11 residues. The germline gives CDR1 SGHVS, CDR2 FNYEAQ. MiXCR was run by TCRdb on the RT-PCR reads, yielding one entry per CDR3 protein. In the table there are around 700,000 distinct CDR3 sequences, over 12% of which are singletons. This sequence originates from a female donor in good health, serving as a healthy control. This sequence joins TRBV7-6 and TRBJ2-5; TRBD2 is a possible D gene (6 bases). Sequences were obtained from memory CD4+ T cells from blood. This CDR3 reads CASSAGLPQYF. CDR3 DNA sequence: TGTGCCAGCAGCGCGGGACTGCCCCAGTACTTC.